This T cell receptor beta chain was identified during a study of sequential checkpoint blockade in melanoma. Study in general: Arm A got nivolumab then ipilimumab; arm B the reverse, 1:1.

The method was immunoSEQ multiplex PCR; TCRdb's version includes in-frame clones alone and lacks a portion of them. The sample consists of approximately 20,000 clones, 45% to 65% of them appearing once. Treatment in this sample: randomized to nivolumab then ipilimumab (arm A) or the reverse (arm B). No patient had prior DNA-damaging chemotherapy. J lost 1 base, V lost 2 bases, and 6 bases had no gene match. Per the germline V gene, CDR1 is SGHDN and CDR2 is FVKESK. CDR3 length equals 16 residues. The sample was CD8+ T cells sorted from blood (inferred from file names), taken from a patient given nivolumab and ipilimumab in sequence. V and J are TRBV14 and TRBJ2-7; 9 nucleotides align to TRBD1. This clonotype originated in a human donor with melanoma. The CDR3 protein is CASSQSPGQGSYEQYF. The CDR3 nucleotides read TGTGCCAGCAGCCAATCCCCGGGACAGGGTTCCTACGAGCAGTACTTC.